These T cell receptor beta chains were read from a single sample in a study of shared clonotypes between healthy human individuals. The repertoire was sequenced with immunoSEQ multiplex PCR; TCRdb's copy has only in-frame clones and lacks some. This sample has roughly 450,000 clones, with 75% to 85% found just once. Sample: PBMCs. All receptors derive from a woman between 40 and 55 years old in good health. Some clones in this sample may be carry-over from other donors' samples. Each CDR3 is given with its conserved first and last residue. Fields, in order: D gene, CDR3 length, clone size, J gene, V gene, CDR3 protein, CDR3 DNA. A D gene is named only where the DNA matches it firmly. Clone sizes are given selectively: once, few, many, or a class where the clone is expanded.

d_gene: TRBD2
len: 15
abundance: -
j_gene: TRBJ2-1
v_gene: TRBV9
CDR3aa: CASSVLAGGLSEQFF
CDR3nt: TGTGCCAGCAGCGTGCTAGCGGGAGGTCTCAGTGAGCAGTTCTTC

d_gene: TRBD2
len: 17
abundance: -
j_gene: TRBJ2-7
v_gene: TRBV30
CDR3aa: CAWNPPSGRAGAYEQYF
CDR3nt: TGTGCCTGGAATCCGCCGAGCGGGAGGGCCGGGGCCTACGAGCAGTACTTC

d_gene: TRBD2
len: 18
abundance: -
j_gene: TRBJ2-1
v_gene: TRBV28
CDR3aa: CASSSLAAYYGSYNEQFF
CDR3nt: TGTGCCAGCAGTTCCCTAGCGGCATATTACGGCTCCTACAATGAGCAGTTCTTC

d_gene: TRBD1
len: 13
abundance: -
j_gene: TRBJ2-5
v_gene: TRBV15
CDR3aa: CATSRGQLETQYF
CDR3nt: TGTGCCACCAGCAGGGGACAGTTAGAGACCCAGTACTTC

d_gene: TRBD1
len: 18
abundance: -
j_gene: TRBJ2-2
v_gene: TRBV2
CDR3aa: CASSARGQGIANTGELFF
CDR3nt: TGTGCCAGCAGTGCCCGGGGACAGGGGATCGCGAACACCGGGGAGCTGTTTTTT

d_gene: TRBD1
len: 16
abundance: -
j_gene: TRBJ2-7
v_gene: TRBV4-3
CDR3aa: CASSQDIGQGSYEQYF
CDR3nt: TGCGCCAGCAGCCAAGATATAGGACAGGGAAGTTACGAGCAGTACTTC

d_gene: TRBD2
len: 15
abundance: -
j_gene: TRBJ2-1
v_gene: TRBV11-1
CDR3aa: CASSWGLAGVNEQFF
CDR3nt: TGTGCCAGCAGCTGGGGACTAGCGGGAGTGAATGAGCAGTTCTTC

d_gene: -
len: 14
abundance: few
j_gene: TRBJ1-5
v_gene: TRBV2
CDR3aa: CASSGAQRNQPQHF
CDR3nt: TGTGCCAGCAGTGGCGCACAGAGAAATCAGCCCCAGCATTTT

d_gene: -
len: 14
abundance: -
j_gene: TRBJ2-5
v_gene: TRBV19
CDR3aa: CASSMVGGVETQYF
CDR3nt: TGTGCCAGTAGTATGGTTGGAGGGGTAGAGACCCAGTACTTC

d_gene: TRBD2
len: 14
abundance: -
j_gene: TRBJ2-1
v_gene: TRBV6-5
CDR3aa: CASSLAGESNEQFF
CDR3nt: TGTGCCAGCAGTTTAGCGGGAGAGAGCAATGAGCAGTTCTTC

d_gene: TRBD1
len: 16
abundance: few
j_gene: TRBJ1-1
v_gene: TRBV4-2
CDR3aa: CASSQSQGGGNTEAFF
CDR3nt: TGTGCCAGCAGCCAATCACAGGGGGGAGGGAACACTGAAGCTTTCTTT

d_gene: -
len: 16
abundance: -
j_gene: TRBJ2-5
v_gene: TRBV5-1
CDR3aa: CASSSPREGFQETQYF
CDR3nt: TGCGCCAGCAGCTCCCCCAGGGAAGGTTTTCAAGAGACCCAGTACTTC

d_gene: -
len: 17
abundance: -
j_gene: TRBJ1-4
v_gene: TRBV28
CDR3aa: CASSLSWGPTTNEKLFF
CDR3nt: TGTGCCAGCAGTTTATCCTGGGGGCCAACAACTAATGAAAAACTGTTTTTT